The 25 T cell receptor beta chains below were found in one sample sequenced in a study of T cells in Graves' hyperthyroidism and ophthalmopathy. From RNA transcripts, TCR beta CDR3 regions were amplified. First-round RT-PCR of the TCR CDR3 relied on the HTBI primer set. TCRdb re-derived calls from the multiplex PCR reads in MiXCR, one entry per CDR3 protein. Seen here are around 720,000 distinct CDR3 sequences, 30% to 40% observed once, and the top ten hold roughly 31%. The sequenced material came from blood. The receptors here all came from a woman aged 40 to 55 with Graves' hyperthyroidism.

The chain has TRBV7-2 and TRBJ2-5; D unclear. Germline assignment: CDR1 SGHTA and CDR2 FQGNSA. CDR3 length: 15 residues. The germline V and J ends were trimmed by 5 bases and 5 bases, with 18 bases remaining between them. In DNA form, the CDR3 reads TGTGCCAGCAGCGCCGAGGCGGTCACCGGGGAGACCCAGTACTTC. Translation: CASSAEAVTGETQYF.

This clonotype appeared many times. The chain recombines TRBV4-3 with TRBJ1-4; 8 nucleotides align to TRBD1. The V gene end was trimmed by 4 bases and the J gene end by 6 bases; junction bases not matched to a gene: 7. Germline CDR1 LGHNA, CDR2 YSLEER. CDR3 length: 15 amino acids. The CDR3 DNA reads as TGCGCCAGCAGCCTAGTGACAGGGGAGGATGAAAAACTGTTTTTT. Translating gives CASSLVTGEDEKLFF.

The genes are TRBV11-2 and TRBJ1-1; the match to TRBD1 covers 9 bases. Trimming removed 6 bases from V and 0 bases from J; junction bases left unmatched: 14. Germline-derived CDR1 and CDR2 are SGHAT and FQNNGV. The CDR3 contains 18 residues. The CDR3 DNA reads as TGTGCCAGCAGTTTGGTGGGCCACAGGGGGCCTCTGAACACTGAAGCTTTCTTT. The encoded protein is CASSLVGHRGPLNTEAFF.

This clonotype was detected only a few times. The rearrangement joins TRBV28 to TRBJ1-2; no firm D call. V gave up 1 base and J gave up 2 bases, with 5 bases separating them. The CDR3 runs to 13 residues. Germline V gives CDR1 MDHEN, CDR2 SYDVKM. CDR3 nucleotide sequence: TGTGCCAGCAGTTTATACGGAAACTATGGCTACACCTTC. It yields the protein CASSLYGNYGYTF.

This clonotype was observed a handful of times. The chain has TRBV19 and TRBJ1-5; a weak D match, TRBD1 (6 bases). CDR1 is LNHDA, CDR2 SQIVND, per germline (reference sequence). Trimming stripped 5 bases from V and 8 bases from J, with 16 bases between. This CDR3 comprises 14 residues. Here the CDR3 DNA reads TGTGCCAGTAGTCCCGGGGGGGCCAAGGAGCCCCAGCATTTT. It translates to CASSPGGAKEPQHF.

The rearrangement uses TRBV5-1 and TRBJ1-2; D ambiguous. The CDR3 has 13 residues. Trimming removed 4 bases from V and 7 bases from J, with 14 bases in between. CDR1 and CDR2 (germline): SGHRS, YFSETQ. The CDR3 spells CASSLYPHGGYTF. Written as DNA, the CDR3 is TGCGCCAGCAGCCTGTACCCGCATGGTGGCTACACCTTC.

This clonotype was seen ten or more times. The chain has TRBV7-2 and TRBJ2-5; 11 bases align to TRBD2. The ends lost 5 bases at V and 7 bases at J; junction bases unmatched: 9. The CDR3 is made up of 15 amino acids. Germline V lookup: CDR1 SGHTA, CDR2 FQGNSA. The CDR3 loop is CASSLTSGGDVTQYF. CDR3 sequence (DNA): TGTGCCAGCAGCCTCACTAGCGGGGGTGATGTGACCCAGTACTTC.

CDR3 DNA sequence: TGCAGCGCTGACAGTTCTGAGGGCTATGGCTACACCTTC. Translation: CSADSSEGYGYTF. This rearrangement joins TRBV29-1 to TRBJ1-2; D is perhaps TRBD1 (5 bases). The germline V and J ends were trimmed by 7 bases and 4 bases, with 16 bases remaining between them. The germline V gene encodes CDR1 SQVTM and CDR2 ANQGSEA. The CDR3 loop spans 13 amino acids.

V usage is TRBV20-1 and J usage is TRBJ1-4; D is undetermined. V lost 1 base and J 6 bases, leaving 18 bases between the germline ends. Germline lookup yields CDR1 DFQATT and CDR2 SNEGSKA (reference sequence). The CDR3 length is 16 residues. The CDR3 spells CSARGRIATPYEKLFF. The CDR3 DNA reads as TGCAGTGCTAGAGGTCGGATTGCAACTCCTTATGAAAAACTGTTTTTT.

This clonotype was detected ten times or more. The chain uses TRBV20-1 and TRBJ1-5; D not certain. This CDR3 contains 12 residues. V gave up 6 bases and J gave up 7 bases, with 13 bases separating them. In germline, CDR1 is DFQATT, CDR2 SNEGSKA (reference sequence). CDR3 amino acids: CSAFSLGQPQHF. As DNA, the CDR3 is TGCAGTGCCTTCTCTTTGGGGCAGCCCCAGCATTTT.

This clonotype came up many times. The chain couples TRBV10-3 to TRBJ2-5; 11 bases map to TRBD2. Germline V gene sequence: CDR1 ENHRY, CDR2 SYGVKD. This CDR3 contains 13 residues. J gave up 2 bases and V 10 bases, and 3 bases lay outside the gene matches. The CDR3 DNA sequence: TGTGCCACCAGACTAGCGGGGCAAGAGACCCAGTACTTC. Protein product: CATRLAGQETQYF.

This clonotype occurred many times. The chain is built from TRBV29-1 and TRBJ1-2; D call uncertain. CDR1 and CDR2 (germline): SQVTM, ANQGSEA. There are 11 residues in the CDR3. The V gene lost 6 bases and the J gene lost 3 bases, with 8 bases spanning the gap. This CDR3 is CSVGDYYGYTF. Written as DNA, the CDR3 is TGCAGCGTCGGAGACTACTATGGCTACACCTTC.

Concerning this clonotype: A much larger clone is a single base away; this may be a read error. The chain employs TRBV7-2 and TRBJ2-7; D gene ambiguous. CDR1 SGHTA and CDR2 FQGNSA come from the germline V gene. The germline V and J ends were trimmed by 4 bases and 2 bases, with 9 bases remaining between them. CDR3 size: 13 residues. The CDR3 region has the DNA TGTGCCAGCAGCTCCCCCCCTCCCTACGAGCAGTACTTC. Translated, it gives CASSSPPPYEQYF.

In regard to this clonotype: One end of the junction does not line up with germline, which may come from a read error. J is TRBJ2-6 and V is TRBV10-3; the match to TRBD1 covers 8 bases. The CDR3 is 16 amino acids. Germline-derived CDR1 and CDR2 are ENHRY and SYGVKD. CDR3 DNA sequence: TGTGCCAGCAGTTCCTGGACAGGGCGAGGGGCCAACGTCCTGACTTTC. This encodes CASSSWTGRGANVLTF.

The V gene is TRBV5-4, the J gene TRBJ2-7; D may correspond to TRBD1 or TRBD2 (5 bases each). Trimming took off 5 bases at V and 2 bases at J, with 14 bases between the two ends. The germline V gene has CDR1 SGHNT and CDR2 YYREEE (reference sequence). The CDR3 sequence is 14 residues long. For the CDR3, the DNA is TGTGCCAGCAGGCGTCAGGGAGTCACCTACGAGCAGTACTTC. Translated: CASRRQGVTYEQYF.

Points on this clonotype: A much larger clone lies a single base off, so this may be a read error. A read error is likely, as this CDR3 ends without the conserved phenylalanine or tryptophan. The chain is built from TRBV20-1 and TRBJ1-4; D is unresolved. CDR1 is DFQATT and CDR2 is SNEGSKA in the germline V gene (reference sequence). The CDR3 is 14 residues long. Deletions cut 3 bases from V and 8 bases from J, with 16 bases between. CDR3 sequence (DNA): TGCAGTGCTAGTAGGTGGGCCGTCAAGGAAAAACTGTTTTCT. Translating gives CSASRWAVKEKLFS.

In its sample, this clonotype was seen many times. The chain has TRBV7-2 and TRBJ2-7; no clear D. Trimming took off 5 bases at V and 7 bases at J, with 12 bases between the two ends. Germline V gene data show CDR1 as SGHTA and CDR2 as FQGNSA. The length of the CDR3 is 12 residues. CDR3 loop: CASSPTRREQYF. CDR3 bases: TGTGCCAGCAGCCCGACCCGCCGGGAGCAGTACTTC.

The table lists this clonotype with a few counts. Relative to the germline gene, one junction end is altered; a read error may explain this. The chain carries TRBV7-7 and TRBJ2-2, with D unclear. The germline V gene has CDR1 SSHAT and CDR2 FNYEAQ (reference sequence). The CDR3 consists of 13 residues. Written as DNA, the CDR3 is TGTGCTAGCAGCTTCAAAAGGATGGGAGAGCTGTTTTTT. Residues: CASSFKRMGELFF.

On this clonotype: A much larger clone differs by one base, so this may be a read error. The chain couples TRBV7-9 to TRBJ1-4, with TRBD1 identical over 9 bases. The V gene's germline CDR1 is SEHNR and CDR2 FQNEAQ (reference sequence). This CDR3 is built from 16 residues. J gave up 6 bases and V 5 bases, and 10 bases lay outside the gene matches. As DNA, the CDR3 is TGTGCCAGCAGCCCCGGGACAGGGAGGGTGGATGAAAAACTGTTTTTT. Its protein is CASSPGTGRVDEKLFF.

This clonotype was counted many times. This chain connects TRBV9 to TRBJ1-1; 8 bases map to TRBD1. The CDR3 is 13 residues long. Germline V gives CDR1 SGDLS, CDR2 YYNGEE. V lost 3 bases and J lost 11; bases outside the gene matches: 9. The CDR3 is CASSGSQGAQAFF. CDR3 in DNA: TGTGCCAGCAGCGGATCGCAGGGGGCGCAGGCTTTCTTT.

This clonotype has at least ten counts. J is TRBJ1-2 and V is TRBV25-1; D is possibly TRBD1 (6 bases). The germline V gene has CDR1 MGHDK and CDR2 SYGVNS. V lost 3 bases, J lost 4 bases, and 12 bases lay in between. This CDR3 is built from 14 residues. DNA for the CDR3: TGTGCCAGCAGTGATGGTTGGGGGCCCTATGGCTACACCTTC. Protein sequence: CASSDGWGPYGYTF.

This clonotype was seen a few times. The chain has TRBV12-3 or TRBV12-4 and TRBJ2-5, with 9 bases lining up with TRBD2. The junction had 5 bases not matched to a gene; V was cut back by 4 bases and J by 2 bases. The CDR3 is 15 amino acids. Here the CDR3 DNA reads TGTGCCAGCAGTTACTTCCTAGCGGGGCAAGAGACCCAGTACTTC. Protein sequence: CASSYFLAGQETQYF.

This clonotype was observed a few times. This chain links TRBV29-1 with TRBJ1-1, with unresolved D. The V gene lost 7 bases and the J gene lost 8 bases, with 8 bases spanning the gap. The CDR3 is 9 residues long. The germline V gene encodes CDR1 SQVTM and CDR2 ANQGSEA. CDR3 sequence (DNA): TGCAGCGCCAATAAGGAAGCTTTCTTT. Encoded protein: CSANKEAFF.

Only a few counts were recorded for this clonotype. V gene TRBV14 combines with J gene TRBJ1-1; no reliable D call. The CDR3 runs to 15 residues. Germline loops: CDR1 SGHDN, CDR2 FVKESK. Trimming removed 6 bases from V and 4 bases from J, with 18 bases in between. For the CDR3, the DNA is TGTGCCAGCAGTCACCCACAGAGTTACGGCACTGAAGCTTTCTTT. Residues: CASSHPQSYGTEAFF.

V gene TRBV20-1 combines with J gene TRBJ2-5; D might be TRBD2 (5 bases). This CDR3 contains 13 residues. V lost 3 bases and J lost 3, with 11 bases in between. Germline V gene lookup returns CDR1 DFQATT and CDR2 SNEGSKA (reference sequence). The CDR3 spells CSASGLEEETQYF. CDR3 in DNA: TGCAGTGCTAGTGGTTTGGAGGAAGAGACCCAGTACTTC.